The 18 T cell receptor beta chains given below trace back to one sample, sequenced in a study of yellow fever vaccine responses in identical twins. TCRdb re-called the RT-PCR reads with MiXCR, one entry per CDR3 protein. The table includes 3,000 to 4,500 distinct CDR3 sequences, roughly 81% detected once. This specimen was T cells from blood (PBMCs), unsorted or a sorted subset (not recorded which), taken before or after yellow fever vaccination (not recorded which). These receptors all stem from a woman under 30 who received the yellow fever vaccine.

In DNA, the CDR3 is TGTGCCAGCAGTCGGACAGGGCCGGGACCACCTAACCAAGAGACCCAGTACTTC. Amino acids: CASSRTGPGPPNQETQYF. This chain links TRBV6-1 with TRBJ2-5; TRBD1 aligns across 8 bases. This CDR3 has 18 residues. V trimming: 5 bases; J trimming: 0 bases; junction bases outside the gene matches: 14. Germline V gene data show CDR1 as MNHNS and CDR2 as SASEGT.

This clonotype appeared a single time. This rearrangement joins TRBV6-2 or TRBV6-3 to TRBJ2-3; no clear D. Per the germline V gene, CDR1 is MNHEY and CDR2 is SVGEGT. This CDR3 has 12 residues. The V and J ends lost 7 bases and 5 bases respectively, with 10 bases between them. The CDR3 region has the DNA TGTGCCAGCAACCCCGGTGGAGATACGCAGTATTTT. Protein sequence: CASNPGGDTQYF.

The chain links TRBV5-5 to TRBJ2-1; D is uncertain. Germline-derived CDR1 and CDR2 are SGHKS and YYEKEE (reference sequence). CDR3 length equals 11 residues. V was shortened by 0 bases and J by 8 bases, with 3 bases between the two germline ends. CDR3 protein: CASSLEYEQFF. In nucleotides, the CDR3 is TGTGCCAGCAGCTTGGAATATGAGCAGTTCTTC.

The rearrangement uses TRBV11-1 and TRBJ2-1, with 8 nucleotides matching TRBD2. V shed 1 base, J shed 6 bases, and the junction held 8 bases outside the gene matches. CDR3 size: 16 residues. CDR1 and CDR2 (germline): SGHAT, FQDESV (reference sequence). The CDR3 spells CASSLDVGLGVNEQFF. As DNA, the CDR3 is TGTGCCAGCAGCTTAGATGTGGGACTAGGGGTCAATGAGCAGTTCTTC.

The chain combines TRBV11-2 with TRBJ2-1, with TRBD1 identical over 7 bases. The CDR3 covers 14 residues. Germline V CDR1 and CDR2: SGHAT, FQNNGV. The ends lost 4 bases at V and 6 bases at J; junction bases unmatched: 6. CDR3 sequence: CASSSMTGLNEQFF. The DNA of the CDR3 is TGTGCCAGCAGCTCCATGACAGGGCTCAATGAGCAGTTCTTC.

V and J are TRBV20-1 and TRBJ2-1; D remains unclear. Germline-derived CDR1 and CDR2 are DFQATT and SNEGSKA (reference sequence). The CDR3 sequence is 11 residues long. This chain's CDR3 is CSPMRPNEQFF. CDR3 nucleotides: TGCAGCCCTATGCGTCCCAATGAGCAGTTCTTC.

This chain links TRBV29-1 with TRBJ2-1; D is unclear. Germline V CDR1 and CDR2: SQVTM, ANQGSEA. The CDR3 runs to 13 residues. With 4 bases removed from V and 4 bases from J, the gap between germline ends came to 11 bases. Written as DNA, the CDR3 is TGCAGCGTTGTAAAAGAGTCATACAATGAGCAGTTCTTC. It codes for CSVVKESYNEQFF.

V is TRBV5-1 and J is TRBJ2-1; TRBD1 aligns across 8 bases. V was clipped by 4 bases and J by 8 bases; unmatched bases: 11. The CDR3 covers 15 residues. Germline loops: CDR1 SGHRS, CDR2 YFSETQ. Here the CDR3 DNA reads TGCGCCAGCAGCCCCCCCTTCCCAGGGGGCGATGAGCAGTTCTTC. It specifies CASSPPFPGGDEQFF.

V usage is TRBV6-5 and J usage is TRBJ2-1; D gene uncertain. The germline gives CDR1 MNHEY, CDR2 SVGAGI. V gave up 4 bases and J gave up 0 bases, with 13 bases separating them. The CDR3 is 16 residues long. The CDR3 bases are TGTGCCAGCAGTTCCGGTTGGGGTCGCTCCTACAATGAGCAGTTCTTC. It is translated as CASSSGWGRSYNEQFF.

The genes are TRBV20-1 and TRBJ2-7; the match to TRBD2 covers 7 bases. Germline V gene lookup returns CDR1 DFQATT and CDR2 SNEGSKA (reference sequence). This CDR3 is 14 amino acids long. V lost 0 bases and J lost 3; bases outside the gene matches: 5. The CDR3 region is CSARDSLADYEQYF. CDR3 coding DNA: TGCAGTGCTAGAGATAGTCTAGCGGACTACGAGCAGTACTTC.

In DNA, the CDR3 is TGCGCCAGCAGCCAAGATCCAGGGTATCCTGAAGCTTTCTTT. Protein sequence: CASSQDPGYPEAFF. The J gene is TRBJ1-1, the V gene TRBV4-1, with D possibly being TRBD1 (5 bases). The length of the CDR3 is 14 residues. Germline CDR1 reads MGHRA; CDR2 reads YSYEKL. V lost 0 bases to trimming and J lost 6 bases, with 11 bases between them.

In DNA, the CDR3 is TGCAGTGCTAGAATTCCAGGGGTTGAGACCCAGTACTTC. Its protein product is CSARIPGVETQYF. V and J are TRBV20-1 and TRBJ2-5, with a tentative D call TRBD1 (6 bases). The length of the CDR3 is 13 residues. V shed 2 bases and J shed 5 bases, with 12 bases lying between them. Germline V gives CDR1 DFQATT, CDR2 SNEGSKA (reference sequence).

The gene calls are TRBV14 and TRBJ2-1, with 8 positions matching TRBD2. CDR1 SGHDN and CDR2 FVKESK come from the germline V gene. This CDR3 region has 16 residues. V lost 4 bases to trimming and J lost 7 bases; unmatched junction nucleotides: 12. The DNA for the CDR3 is TGTGCCAGCAGCCCGATTCTCGGGGGGGCCGGGAATGAGCAGTTCTTC. Residues: CASSPILGGAGNEQFF.

CDR3 region: CASSPDRVSTEAFF. For the CDR3, the DNA is TGTGCCAGCTCACCTGACAGGGTCAGCACTGAAGCTTTCTTT. V and J are TRBV18 and TRBJ1-1; TRBD1 matches at 7 bases. The CDR3 contains 14 residues. The junction had 5 bases not matched to a gene; V was cut back by 3 bases and J by 4 bases. Germline V CDR1 and CDR2: KGHSH, LQKENI.

This rearrangement joins TRBV11-1 to TRBJ2-1, with 7 positions matching TRBD2. The trim removed 7 bases at V and 0 bases at J, leaving 6 bases unmatched. The CDR3 is made up of 15 amino acids. Per the germline V gene, CDR1 is SGHAT and CDR2 is FQDESV (reference sequence). The CDR3: CASMSGASSYNEQFF. Here the CDR3 DNA reads TGTGCCAGCATGAGCGGGGCTAGCTCCTACAATGAGCAGTTCTTC.

This clonotype appeared a single time. J is TRBJ1-1 and V is TRBV20-1; no clear D gene. CDR3 size: 11 residues. V was clipped by 0 bases and J by 7 bases, with 6 bases between them. From germline, CDR1 is DFQATT and CDR2 SNEGSKA (reference sequence). The CDR3 is CSARDLSEAFF. DNA for the CDR3: TGCAGTGCTAGAGATCTTAGTGAAGCTTTCTTT.

This clonotype showed up just a few times. The V and J genes are TRBV7-3 and TRBJ2-2, with D perhaps matching TRBD1 (5 bases). The CDR3 totals 14 residues. Germline loops: CDR1 SGHTA, CDR2 FQGTGA. Trimming cost V 1 base and J 5 bases, with 8 bases left between them. In DNA form, the CDR3 reads TGTGCCAGCAGCTTAAGCAGGGTGACCGGGGAGCTGTTTTTT. Its protein product is CASSLSRVTGELFF.

Details on this clonotype: A junction boundary mismatches the germline segment, possibly from a read error. The CDR3 here is CASSEDVNTEAFF. As DNA, the CDR3 is TGTGCTAGCAGCGAGGACGTGAACACTGAAGCTTTCTTT. This sequence joins TRBV7-7 and TRBJ1-1; D gene unclear. The CDR3 is 13 residues long. Germline assignment: CDR1 SSHAT and CDR2 FNYEAQ (reference sequence).